This is a list of T cell receptor beta chains from one sample in a study of T cells in Graves' hyperthyroidism and ophthalmopathy. TCRdb redid the calling of the multiplex PCR reads with MiXCR, one entry per CDR3 protein. Of approximately 700,000 distinct CDR3 sequences in the sample, roughly 17% were seen once. The sequenced sample consisted of blood. These TCRs come from a man aged 18 to 30 with Graves' hyperthyroidism. CDR3s include the opening cysteine and the closing phenylalanine or tryptophan. A D gene is named only where the DNA matches it firmly. For some rows the clone size is stated as once, few or many, or as a class when expanded; others skip it.

size | J | V | D | CDR3 | DNA
few | TRBJ2-5 | TRBV6-2/TRBV6-3 | TRBD2 | CASSSAGGRTWETQYF | TGTGCCAGCAGTTCCGCGGGCGGGAGGACGTGGGAGACCCAGTACTTC
- | TRBJ1-4 | TRBV28 | TRBD1 | CASSAGTDGEKLFF | TGTGCCAGCAGTGCGGGGACAGATGGTGAAAAACTGTTTTTT
- | TRBJ2-3 | TRBV20-1 | - | CSARDPSRGSTDTQYF | TGCAGTGCTAGAGATCCCAGCAGGGGTAGCACAGATACGCAGTATTTT
many | TRBJ2-7 | TRBV7-2 | - | CASSLTERAPYEQYF | TGTGCCAGCAGCTTGACCGAGCGGGCGCCCTACGAGCAGTACTTC
many | TRBJ2-1 | TRBV20-1 | TRBD2 | CSARALGLAGIGEQFF | TGCAGTGCTAGAGCTTTGGGACTAGCGGGAATCGGTGAGCAGTTCTTC
many | TRBJ2-1 | TRBV12-3/TRBV12-4 | - | CASRASGRLNEQFF | TGTGCCAGCAGGGCCTCCGGGAGACTCAATGAGCAGTTCTTC
- | TRBJ2-2 | TRBV6-2/TRBV6-3 | - | CASSYNRVNTGELFF | TGTGCCAGCAGTTATAACAGGGTTAACACCGGGGAGCTGTTTTTT
many | TRBJ2-5 | TRBV18 | TRBD1 | CASSPRDRAKAYF | TGTGCCAGCTCACCGAGGGACAGGGCTAAGGCGTACTTC
few | TRBJ1-4 | TRBV6-1 | - | CASREGGGRGEKLFF | TGTGCCAGCAGAGAAGGGGGGGGGCGGGGTGAAAAACTGTTTTTT
few | TRBJ2-1 | TRBV14 | TRBD2 | CASSQEVAGAREQFF | TGTGCCAGCAGCCAAGAAGTAGCGGGAGCGAGGGAGCAGTTCTTC
many | TRBJ2-5 | TRBV2 | - | CASKRGAETQYF | TGTGCCAGCAAACGCGGGGCCGAGACCCAGTACTTC
many | TRBJ2-1 | TRBV27 | - | CASSLSNRPGSEQFF | TGTGCCAGCAGTTTATCGAACCGTCCGGGAAGTGAGCAGTTCTTC
few | TRBJ1-2 | TRBV4-3 | - | CASSQGGGRGGYGYTF | TGCGCCAGCAGCCAAGGTGGGGGTCGGGGTGGCTATGGCTACACCTTC
few | TRBJ2-1 | TRBV12-3/TRBV12-4 | TRBD2 | CASSANPGLGANEQFF | TGTGCCAGCAGTGCCAACCCGGGACTAGGTGCCAATGAGCAGTTCTTC
many | TRBJ1-4 | TRBV20-1 | - | CSARETGNNEKLFF | TGCAGTGCTAGGGAAACAGGGAATAATGAAAAACTGTTTTTT
few | TRBJ2-7 | TRBV29-1 | - | CSAGSTAYEQYF | TGCAGCGCCGGATCTACTGCCTACGAGCAGTACTTC
- | TRBJ2-3 | TRBV20-1 | - | CSAPGVGRGGATDTQYF | TGCAGTGCCCCGGGGGTCGGGCGGGGCGGAGCCACAGATACGCAGTATTTT
- | TRBJ2-7 | TRBV14 | TRBD1 | CASSQDSGQASSYEQYF | TGTGCCAGCAGCCAAGATTCGGGACAGGCCTCTTCCTACGAGCAGTACTTC
many | TRBJ1-4 | TRBV2 | TRBD1 | CASRVGTGNEKLFF | TGTGCCAGCAGGGTGGGGACAGGGAATGAAAAACTGTTTTTT
many | TRBJ2-1 | TRBV20-1 | TRBD2 | CSEAPGLALNNEQFF | TGCAGTGAGGCACCGGGACTAGCGCTAAACAATGAGCAGTTCTTC
few | TRBJ1-1 | TRBV20-1 | - | CSARGLGHSPNTEAFF | TGCAGTGCTAGAGGACTAGGGCACAGTCCGAACACTGAAGCTTTCTTT
few | TRBJ2-5 | TRBV29-1 | - | CSVERESYQETQYF | TGCAGCGTTGAGAGAGAATCGTACCAAGAGACCCAGTACTTC
many | TRBJ2-3 | TRBV6-1 | - | CASSYREADTQYF | TGTGCCAGCAGCTACAGGGAAGCAGATACGCAGTATTTT
- | TRBJ2-1 | TRBV20-1 | - | CSASGSGIEGAYNEQFF | TGCAGTGCTAGTGGTAGCGGCATCGAAGGAGCCTACAATGAGCAGTTCTTC
- | TRBJ2-3 | TRBV28 | - | CASRDRFRTDTQYF | TGTGCCAGCAGAGACAGATTTCGCACAGATACGCAGTATTTT